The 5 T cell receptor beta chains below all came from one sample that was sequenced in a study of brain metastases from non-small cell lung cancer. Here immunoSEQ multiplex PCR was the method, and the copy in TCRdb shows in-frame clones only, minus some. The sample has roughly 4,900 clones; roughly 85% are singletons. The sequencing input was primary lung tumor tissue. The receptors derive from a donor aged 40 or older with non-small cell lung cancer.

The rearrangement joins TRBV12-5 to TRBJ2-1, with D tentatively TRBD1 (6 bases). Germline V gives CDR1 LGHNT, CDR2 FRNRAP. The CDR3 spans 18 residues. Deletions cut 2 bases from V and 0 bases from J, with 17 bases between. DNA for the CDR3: TGTGCTAGTGGTTTGAATTTAATGCAGGGGTACTCCTACAATGAGCAGTTCTTC. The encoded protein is CASGLNLMQGYSYNEQFF.

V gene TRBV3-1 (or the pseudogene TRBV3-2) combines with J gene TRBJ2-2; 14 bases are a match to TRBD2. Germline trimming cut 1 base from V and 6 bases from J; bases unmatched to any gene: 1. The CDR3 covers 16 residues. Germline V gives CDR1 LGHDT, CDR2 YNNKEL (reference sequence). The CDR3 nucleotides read TGTGCCAGCAGCCAAGGGACTAGCGGGAGGTCCGGGGAGCTGTTTTTT. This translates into CASSQGTSGRSGELFF.

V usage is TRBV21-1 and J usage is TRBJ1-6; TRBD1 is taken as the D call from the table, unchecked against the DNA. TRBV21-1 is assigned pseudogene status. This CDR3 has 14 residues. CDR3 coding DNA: TGTGCCAGCAGCAAAACAGGGGATAATTCACCCCTCCACTTT. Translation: CASSKTGDNSPLHF.

CDR3 residues: CASSIRGTGGGEIKHYEQYF. CDR3 coding DNA: TGTGCCAGCAGCATTAGGGGAACAGGGGGAGGCGAAATCAAGCACTACGAGCAGTACTTC. The rearrangement links TRBV21-1 to TRBJ2-7; the table's D call TRBD1 went unverified against the DNA. TRBV21-1 is classified as a pseudogene. This CDR3 has 20 amino acids.

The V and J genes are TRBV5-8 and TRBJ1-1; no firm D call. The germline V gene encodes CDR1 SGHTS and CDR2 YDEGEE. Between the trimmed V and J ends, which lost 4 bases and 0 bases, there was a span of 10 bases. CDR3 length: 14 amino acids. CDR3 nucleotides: TGTGCCAGCAGCGGCGGACTCTTGAACACTGAAGCTTTCTTT. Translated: CASSGGLLNTEAFF. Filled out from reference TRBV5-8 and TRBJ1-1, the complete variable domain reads EAGVTQSPTHLIKTRGQQATLRCSPISGHTSVYWYQQALGLGLQFLLWYDEGEERNRGNFPPRFSGRQFPNYSSELNVNALELEDSALYLCASSGGLLNTEAFFGQGTRLTVV.